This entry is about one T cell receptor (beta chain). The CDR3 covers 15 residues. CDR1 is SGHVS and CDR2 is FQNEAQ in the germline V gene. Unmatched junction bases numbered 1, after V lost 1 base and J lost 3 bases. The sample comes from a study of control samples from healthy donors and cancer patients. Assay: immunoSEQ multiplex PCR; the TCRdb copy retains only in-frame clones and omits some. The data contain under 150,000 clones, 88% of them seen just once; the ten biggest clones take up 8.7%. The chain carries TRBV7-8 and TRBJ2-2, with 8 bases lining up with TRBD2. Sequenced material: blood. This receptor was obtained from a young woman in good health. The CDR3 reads CASSLGAGDTGELFF. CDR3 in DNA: TGTGCCAGCAGCTTAGGAGCGGGGGACACCGGGGAGCTGTTTTTT.